Following are 14 T cell receptor beta chains from one sample sequenced in a study of shared clonotypes between healthy human individuals. Sequencing was performed with immunoSEQ multiplex PCR; in TCRdb, only in-frame clones are kept and a portion is missing. Here the sample spans fewer than 3 million clones, around 90% being singletons. Input material: naive CD4+ T cells from PBMCs. The subset is: CD45RA+ positively selected. The receptors shown here come from a man younger than 30 in good health. Some clones in this sample may be carry-over from other donors' samples.

V usage is TRBV18 and J usage is TRBJ2-1; TRBD2 matches at 8 bases. The CDR3 totals 16 residues. Germline-derived CDR1 and CDR2 are KGHSH and LQKENI. With V trimmed by 3 bases and J by 1 base, 5 bases remained unmatched. The CDR3 reads CASSPWTSRSYNEQFF. In nucleotides, the CDR3 is TGTGCCAGCTCACCCTGGACTAGCCGGTCCTACAATGAGCAGTTCTTC.

The chain links TRBV6-5 to TRBJ2-3; 7 bases fit TRBD2. From germline, CDR1 is MNHEY and CDR2 SVGAGI. J lost 7 bases, V lost 7 bases, and 14 bases had no gene match. The CDR3 extends over 15 amino acids. Here the CDR3 DNA reads TGTGCCAGCACCGTGGGGTCTAGCGGCGAATATACGCAGTATTTT. This codes for CASTVGSSGEYTQYF.

The chain recombines TRBV6-6 with TRBJ2-7; TRBD2 agrees at 8 bases. The CDR3 has 14 amino acids. The junction had 5 bases not matched to a gene; V was cut back by 7 bases and J by 0 bases. Germline lookup yields CDR1 MNHNY and CDR2 SVGAGI (reference sequence). CDR3 protein: CASTLAGSSYEQYF. CDR3 nucleotides: TGTGCCAGCACCTTAGCGGGAAGCTCCTACGAGCAGTACTTC.

This clone was observed a single time. The DNA for the CDR3 is TGTGCCAGCAGGGCGGGGCCAGGGCTCTCCTACAATGAGCAGTTCTTC. Its protein is CASRAGPGLSYNEQFF. The chain recombines TRBV7-9 with TRBJ2-1; possible D gene TRBD2, 6 bases. V was pared by 6 bases and J by 0 bases, with 15 bases between. This CDR3 comprises 16 residues. Germline V lookup: CDR1 SEHNR, CDR2 FQNEAQ (reference sequence).

This sequence joins TRBV28 and TRBJ1-2, with 9 bases matching TRBD1. The CDR3 is 13 amino acids. V shed 7 bases and J 6 bases; nucleotides not matched to a gene: 6. Per the germline V gene, CDR1 is MDHEN and CDR2 is SYDVKM. As DNA, the CDR3 is TGTGCCAGCATCGAAGGGACAGGGAATGGCTACACCTTC. Protein: CASIEGTGNGYTF.

This chain connects TRBV5-1 to TRBJ2-7; 8 bases match TRBD2. CDR3 size: 15 residues. V was clipped by 4 bases and J by 4 bases; unmatched bases: 10. CDR1 is SGHRS, CDR2 YFSETQ, per germline. Here the CDR3 reads CASSPVAGGEYEQYF. CDR3 bases: TGCGCCAGCAGCCCCGTCGCGGGGGGTGAATACGAGCAGTACTTC.

J is TRBJ2-6 and V is TRBV30; the D call may be TRBD1 or TRBD2 (5 bases each). Germline CDR1 is GTSNPN and CDR2 is SVGIG (reference sequence). There are 17 residues in the CDR3. V was cut by 1 base and J by 0 bases, with 13 bases left in between. CDR3 sequence: CAWSDGDRRSGANVLTF. The CDR3 DNA sequence: TGTGCCTGGAGTGATGGGGACCGCCGCTCTGGGGCCAACGTCCTGACTTTC.

This clone was counted a few times. Within the sample, other DNA sequences also encode this same CDR3. The chain employs TRBV27 and TRBJ1-1; D unclear. The CDR3 runs 13 residues. Trimming removed 6 bases from V and 3 bases from J, with 11 bases in between. Looked up from germline, CDR1 is MNHEY and CDR2 is SMNVEV (reference sequence). DNA of the CDR3: TGTGCCAGCAGCCCCCGACGGGACACTGAAGCTTTCTTT. Translation: CASSPRRDTEAFF.

The gene calls are TRBV6-6 and TRBJ2-1; no reliable D call. The germline V gene has CDR1 MNHNY and CDR2 SVGAGI (reference sequence). This CDR3 is 11 amino acids long. Deletions cut 2 bases from V and 10 bases from J, with 6 bases between. The CDR3 DNA is TGTGCCAGCAGTTACAAAGGGGAGCAGTTCTTC. Translated, it gives CASSYKGEQFF.

The genes are TRBV29-1 and TRBJ1-1; D remains ambiguous. Between the trimmed V and J ends, which lost 7 bases and 0 bases, there was a span of 12 bases. This CDR3 spans 13 amino acids. Germline-derived CDR1 and CDR2 are SQVTM and ANQGSEA. CDR3 nucleotides: TGCAGCGCCGGACGGTTGTTGAACACTGAAGCTTTCTTT. Its translation is CSAGRLLNTEAFF.

The genes are TRBV19 and TRBJ2-1; TRBD1 is a possible D gene (6 bases). The CDR3 is 14 amino acids. In germline, CDR1 is LNHDA, CDR2 SQIVND (reference sequence). V lost 4 bases, J lost 7 bases, and 14 bases lay in between. The CDR3 reads CASSTITGTNEQFF. For the CDR3, the DNA is TGTGCCAGTAGTACCATCACAGGGACGAATGAGCAGTTCTTC.

This chain connects TRBV5-1 to TRBJ2-5; 8 nucleotides match TRBD1. CDR3 length equals 14 residues. Germline loops: CDR1 SGHRS, CDR2 YFSETQ. V was pared by 4 bases and J by 1 base, with 3 bases of the junction left unmatched. Here the CDR3 DNA reads TGCGCCAGCAGCAGGGGGACAGGCCAAGAGACCCAGTACTTC. It is translated as CASSRGTGQETQYF.

This clone was recorded only once. The rearrangement joins TRBV2 to TRBJ2-7, with a tentative D call TRBD1 (6 bases). Trimming took 1 base from V and 4 from J, leaving 14 bases between them. This CDR3 is 15 amino acids long. CDR1 and CDR2 (germline): SNHLY, FYNNEI. The CDR3 nucleotides read TGTGCCAGCAGTGAAGAGGCAGGGGAAATTTACGAGCAGTACTTC. Translating gives CASSEEAGEIYEQYF.

With regard to this clone: This sample also contains other DNA sequences that code for the same CDR3. The rearrangement joins TRBV5-6 to TRBJ2-7; possible D gene TRBD2, 5 bases. V lost 0 bases and J 3 bases, leaving 7 bases between the germline ends. Germline lookup yields CDR1 SGHDT and CDR2 YYEEEE. The CDR3 is 13 amino acids. The CDR3 region is CASSLGGGYEQYF. CDR3 in DNA: TGTGCCAGCAGCTTGGGTGGAGGCTACGAGCAGTACTTC.